This TCR beta chain was captured in a study of Graves' ophthalmopathy and Graves' hyperthyroidism. This clonotype was detected ten times or more. The PBMCs had their origin in 7.5 to 10 ml of fresh peripheral blood. CDR3 length: 13 amino acids. Germline V gene data show CDR1 as MNHEY and CDR2 as SVGAGI. Trimming removed 2 bases at V and 1 base at J, with 6 bases between. CDR3 regions of TCR beta were amplified from RNA transcripts. Investigators did first-round RT-PCR with HTBI primers, then second-round multiplex PCR. TCRdb reprocessed the multiplex PCR reads with MiXCR, giving one entry per CDR3 protein. This table has about half a million distinct CDR3 sequences, around 15% appearing once.

The chain has TRBV6-5 and TRBJ2-7; D is unresolved. The specimen was blood. The clonotype was recovered from a woman aged 25 to 39 with Graves' ophthalmopathy. The CDR3 DNA sequence: TGTGCCAGCAGTTACCCCGGTTCCTACGAGCAGTACTTC. Translating gives CASSYPGSYEQYF.